Each of the 28 T cell receptor beta chains below was sequenced from the same sample in a study of blood T cell repertoires in COVID-19. The data were produced by immunoSEQ multiplex PCR, yet TCRdb's version contains in-frame clones alone and is incomplete. The sample has 220,000 or so clones, 70% to 90% seen once. Sequencing was performed on peripheral blood. The receptors derive from a man aged 50-60 years who had recovered from COVID-19.

V and J are TRBV18 and TRBJ1-5; 7 nucleotides align to TRBD1. CDR1 and CDR2 from the germline V gene are KGHSH and LQKENI. The CDR3 runs 15 residues. J gave up 6 bases and V 3 bases, and 8 bases lay outside the gene matches. CDR3: CASSPGQDSSQPQHF. CDR3 bases: TGTGCCAGCTCACCCGGACAGGATTCGAGTCAGCCCCAGCATTTT.

V is TRBV24-1 and J is TRBJ1-3; a possible D gene is TRBD1 (6 bases). CDR1 and CDR2 (germline): KGHDR, SFDVKD. This CDR3 contains 16 residues. With 7 bases removed from V and 4 bases from J, the gap between germline ends came to 19 bases. CDR3 protein: CATSRPRGGGGNTIYF. The CDR3 DNA is TGTGCCACCAGCAGACCCAGGGGTGGGGGCGGAAACACCATATATTTT.

The CDR3 DNA sequence: TGTGCCAGCAGCTTAACAGGGCTAGCGGGAGCTGGAGCAGATACGCAGTATTTT. It translates to CASSLTGLAGAGADTQYF. J is TRBJ2-3 and V is TRBV7-2, with TRBD2 matching 10 bases. This CDR3 region has 18 residues. CDR1 and CDR2 (germline): SGHTA, FQGNSA. V lost 2 bases to trimming and J lost 4 bases; unmatched junction nucleotides: 12.

V gene TRBV18 combines with J gene TRBJ1-5, with D possibly matching TRBD1 (5 bases). Germline V lookup: CDR1 KGHSH, CDR2 LQKENI. The CDR3 totals 13 residues. Trimming removed 4 bases at V and 6 bases at J, with 10 bases between. This chain's CDR3 is CASSLLDSQPQHF. CDR3 DNA sequence: TGTGCCAGCTCACTCCTAGACAGTCAGCCCCAGCATTTT.

V and J are TRBV7-9 and TRBJ1-3; 7 bases agree with TRBD1. V trimming: 7 bases; J trimming: 7 bases; junction bases outside the gene matches: 10. CDR1 is SEHNR and CDR2 is FQNEAQ in the germline V gene (reference sequence). The CDR3 covers 14 residues. The CDR3 sequence: CASIRDRSANTIYF. CDR3 bases: TGTGCCAGCATCCGGGACAGATCAGCGAACACCATATATTTT.

This chain links TRBV4-1 with TRBJ1-3; D is uncertain. This CDR3 comprises 13 residues. V lost 4 bases, J lost 4 bases, and 8 bases lay in between. Germline V lookup: CDR1 MGHRA, CDR2 YSYEKL. CDR3 bases: TGCGCCAGCAGCCTTGGTCGGGGAAACACCATATATTTT. Translation gives CASSLGRGNTIYF.

The rearrangement links TRBV3-1 (or the pseudogene TRBV3-2) to TRBJ2-5, with TRBD1 as a possible D gene (6 bases). V was pared by 0 bases and J by 2 bases, with 25 bases between. This CDR3 has 20 amino acids. Per germline, CDR1 LGHDT and CDR2 YNNKEL (reference sequence). The CDR3 here is CASSQEYPTGRRPLQETQYF. The CDR3 nucleotides are TGTGCCAGCAGCCAAGAATATCCGACAGGCCGTCGCCCCCTGCAAGAGACCCAGTACTTC.

The rearrangement joins TRBV18 to TRBJ2-7; TRBD2 aligns across 12 bases. The CDR3 sequence is 17 residues long. Germline assignment: CDR1 KGHSH and CDR2 LQKENI. After removal of 3 bases from V and 0 bases from J, the junction contained 6 bases not matched to a gene. CDR3 sequence (DNA): TGTGCCAGCTCACCCTCGACTAGCGGGAGAGGCTCCTACGAGCAGTACTTC. Translation gives CASSPSTSGRGSYEQYF.

The V gene is TRBV11-2, the J gene TRBJ1-5, with D tentatively TRBD1 (5 bases). With 5 bases removed from V and 2 bases from J, the gap between germline ends came to 16 bases. The CDR3 has 16 amino acids. Germline V gives CDR1 SGHAT, CDR2 FQNNGV. The CDR3 region is CASSRGGGRGNQPQHF. DNA for the CDR3: TGTGCCAGCAGCCGCGGGGGGGGTAGGGGCAATCAGCCCCAGCATTTT.

The rearrangement links TRBV28 to TRBJ2-1; D gene unclear. The germline V and J ends were trimmed by 2 bases and 7 bases, with 9 bases remaining between them. Per germline, CDR1 MDHEN and CDR2 SYDVKM. This CDR3 spans 13 amino acids. CDR3 region: CASSLPAKNEQFF. CDR3 nucleotide sequence: TGTGCCAGCAGTTTACCAGCGAAAAATGAGCAGTTCTTC.

This chain connects TRBV2 to TRBJ1-3; 7 nucleotides line up with TRBD1. This CDR3 region has 15 residues. In germline, CDR1 is SNHLY, CDR2 FYNNEI. V lost 5 bases, J lost 4 bases, and 8 bases stayed unmatched. The CDR3, as DNA: TGTGCCAGCAGTCGACAGGGTTTCGAGGGAAACACCATATATTTT. Its protein product is CASSRQGFEGNTIYF. The full variable domain, in which reference TRBV2 and TRBJ1-3 provide the parts outside the CDR3, is EPEVTQTPSHQVTQMGQEVILRCVPISNHLYFYWYRQILGQKVEFLVSFYNNEISEKSEIFDDQFSVERPDGSNFTLKIRSTKLEDSAMYFCASSRQGFEGNTIYFGEGSWLTVV.

This clone appeared once. The chain couples TRBV11-2 to TRBJ2-1, with TRBD2 as a possible D gene (6 bases). Trimming left V 1 base short and J 4 bases short, with 11 bases between. This CDR3 is 15 amino acids long. Germline CDR1 reads SGHAT; CDR2 reads FQNNGV. CDR3 DNA sequence: TGTGCCAGCAGCTTAGTCGGGAGTCAATACAATGAGCAGTTCTTC. It specifies CASSLVGSQYNEQFF.

This sequence joins TRBV19 and TRBJ2-1; TRBD2 matches at 8 bases. This CDR3 region has 15 residues. V dropped 2 bases and J dropped 4; count of bases not matched to a gene: 4. The germline V gene has CDR1 LNHDA and CDR2 SQIVND (reference sequence). CDR3 sequence reads: CASSIRAGGYNEQFF. The CDR3, as DNA: TGTGCCAGTAGTATAAGGGCGGGAGGTTACAATGAGCAGTTCTTC.

The gene calls are TRBV27 and TRBJ2-1; TRBD2 aligns across 11 bases. CDR1 and CDR2 (germline): MNHEY, SMNVEV (reference sequence). The CDR3 covers 13 residues. V dropped 9 bases and J dropped 5; count of bases not matched to a gene: 3. Here the CDR3 reads CASRLAGHNEQFF. CDR3 DNA sequence: TGTGCCAGTAGACTAGCGGGGCACAATGAGCAGTTCTTC.

V and J are TRBV6-5 and TRBJ1-3; a weak D match, TRBD1 (5 bases). V shed 6 bases and J shed 5 bases, with 11 bases lying between them. Germline CDR1 MNHEY, CDR2 SVGAGI. This CDR3 has 13 residues. CDR3 sequence (DNA): TGTGCCAGCAGAGAGACAGAGCGAAACACCATATATTTT. This encodes CASRETERNTIYF.

The chain joins TRBV24-1 to TRBJ2-1, with 7 bases aligning to TRBD2. V was clipped by 7 bases and J by 3 bases; unmatched bases: 5. The germline V gene has CDR1 KGHDR and CDR2 SFDVKD. This CDR3 has 14 residues. The CDR3 nucleotides are TGTGCCACCAGGGGCGGGAGCTACTACAATGAGCAGTTCTTC. It translates to CATRGGSYYNEQFF.

The rearrangement uses TRBV3-1 (or the pseudogene TRBV3-2) and TRBJ1-1, with TRBD1 identical over 8 bases. V lost 4 bases to trimming and J lost 4 bases; unmatched junction nucleotides: 8. The CDR3 consists of 15 residues. CDR1 is LGHDT, CDR2 YNNKEL, per germline (reference sequence). CDR3 residues: CASSPRDRRSTEAFF. DNA for the CDR3: TGTGCCAGCAGCCCCCGGGACAGGAGGAGCACTGAAGCTTTCTTT.

This chain links TRBV13 with TRBJ2-7; 10 bases are a match to TRBD2. The CDR3 sequence is 17 residues long. Germline CDR1 reads PRHDT; CDR2 reads FYEKMQ (reference sequence). Germline trimming cut 4 bases from V and 1 base from J; bases unmatched to any gene: 10. Here the CDR3 DNA reads TGTGCCAGCAGCTCACTTCGAACTAGCGGGATTTCCTACGAGCAGTACTTC. Amino acids: CASSSLRTSGISYEQYF.

The chain joins TRBV30 to TRBJ2-2, with D possibly TRBD2 on 5 matching bases. The ends were cut back, 0 bases at V and 1 base at J, with 9 bases in the middle. This CDR3 region has 15 residues. In germline, CDR1 is GTSNPN, CDR2 SVGIG (reference sequence). The CDR3 nucleotides read TGTGCCTGGAGTGTTGACGGGGTGAACACCGGGGAGCTGTTTTTT. It specifies CAWSVDGVNTGELFF.

The genes are TRBV5-1 and TRBJ1-1; D perhaps matches TRBD1 (6 bases). This CDR3 is built from 13 residues. CDR1 is SGHRS and CDR2 is YFSETQ in the germline V gene. V was trimmed by 3 bases and J by 5 bases, leaving 11 bases between them. The CDR3 coding sequence is TGCGCCAGCAGCTGGACAGCGGGGACTGAAGCTTTCTTT. It encodes CASSWTAGTEAFF. Full variable domain (remainder filled in from reference TRBV5-1 and TRBJ1-1): KAGVTQTPRYLIKTRGQQVTLSCSPISGHRSVSWYQQTPGQGLQFLFEYFSETQRNKGNFPGRFSGRQFSNSRSEMNVSTLELGDSALYLCASSWTAGTEAFFGQGTRLTVV.

J is TRBJ2-2 and V is TRBV9; weak D call: TRBD1 (6 bases). The CDR3 has 15 amino acids. The germline V gene has CDR1 SGDLS and CDR2 YYNGEE. The V end was cut by 0 bases, the J end by 5 bases, with 11 bases between. The CDR3 region has the DNA TGTGCCAGCAGCGTAGATGGGACATCGACCGGGGAGCTGTTTTTT. Protein sequence: CASSVDGTSTGELFF.

The chain combines TRBV15 with TRBJ1-4; possibly TRBD1 for D (6 bases). Germline CDR1 is LNHNV and CDR2 is YYDKDF (reference sequence). V lost 0 bases, J lost 6 bases, and 8 bases lay in between. The CDR3 is 14 residues long. The CDR3 spells CATSRDRGDEKLFF. CDR3 nucleotide sequence: TGTGCCACCAGCAGAGACAGGGGAGATGAAAAACTGTTTTTT.

This clone was observed once. The junction does not match germline at one end; this may be a read error. The chain joins TRBV28 to TRBJ1-1; D unclear. This CDR3 region has 9 residues. Germline V gene lookup returns CDR1 MDHEN and CDR2 SYDVKM. The CDR3 is CASSFLRKF. Here the CDR3 DNA reads TGTGCCAGCAGTTTTTTGCGAAAGTTT. Complete variable domain (other parts from reference TRBV28 and TRBJ1-1): DVKVTQSSRYLVKRTGEKVFLECVQDMDHENMFWYRQDPGLGLRLIYFSYDVKMKEKGDIPEGYSVSREKKERFSLILESASTNQTSMYLCASSFLRKFGQGTRLTVV.

The chain couples TRBV30 to TRBJ2-5; 13 nucleotides align to TRBD2. CDR1 is GTSNPN, CDR2 SVGIG, per germline (reference sequence). This CDR3 region has 16 residues. The ends lost 6 bases at V and 2 bases at J; junction bases unmatched: 9. CDR3 nucleotide sequence: TGTGCCTGTTCCAGGACTAGCGGGAGAGCACAAGAGACCCAGTACTTC. It specifies CACSRTSGRAQETQYF.

The chain uses TRBV19 and TRBJ1-5; D may be TRBD1 (5 bases). CDR3 size: 13 residues. Deletions cut 9 bases from V and 7 bases from J, with 16 bases between. Germline CDR1 LNHDA, CDR2 SQIVND (reference sequence). Written as DNA, the CDR3 is TGTGCCAGGGCCTTGGGGCGTAAACAGCCCCAGCATTTT. Its protein product is CARALGRKQPQHF.

The chain is built from TRBV7-6 and TRBJ1-1, with 7 bases matching TRBD1. From germline, CDR1 is SGHVS and CDR2 FNYEAQ. The CDR3 has 14 amino acids. V lost 5 bases and J lost 4; bases outside the gene matches: 7. CDR3 residues: CASSQTGDSTEAFF. CDR3 in DNA: TGTGCCAGCAGCCAAACCGGGGACAGCACTGAAGCTTTCTTT. Drawing the rest from reference TRBV7-6 and TRBJ1-1, the complete variable domain is GAGVSQSPRYKVTKRGQDVALRCDPISGHVSLYWYRQALGQGPEFLTYFNYEAQQDKSGLPNDRFSAERPEGSISTLTIQRTEQRDSAMYRCASSQTGDSTEAFFGQGTRLTVV.

The J gene is TRBJ2-3, the V gene TRBV5-1; tentative D call: TRBD2 (6 bases). The CDR3 runs to 13 residues. The V gene's germline CDR1 is SGHRS and CDR2 YFSETQ. V dropped 1 base and J dropped 5 bases, with 8 bases sitting between them. The CDR3 sequence is CASSLNGGDTQYF. Written as DNA, the CDR3 is TGCGCCAGCAGCTTGAACGGGGGAGATACGCAGTATTTT.

The chain couples TRBV19 to TRBJ2-1, with TRBD2 matching 11 bases. Germline lookup yields CDR1 LNHDA and CDR2 SQIVND (reference sequence). This CDR3 has 14 residues. V gave up 3 bases and J gave up 9 bases; unmatched junction bases: 4. The DNA for the CDR3 is TGTGCCAGTAGTATCGAACTAGCGGGAGTTGAGCAGTTCTTC. This sequence encodes CASSIELAGVEQFF. The entire variable domain, with the rest obtained from reference TRBV19 and TRBJ2-1, is as follows: DGGITQSPKYLFRKEGQNVTLSCEQNLNHDAMYWYRQDPGQGLRLIYYSQIVNDFQKGDIAEGYSVSREKKESFPLTVTSAQKNPTAFYLCASSIELAGVEQFFGPGTRLTVL.